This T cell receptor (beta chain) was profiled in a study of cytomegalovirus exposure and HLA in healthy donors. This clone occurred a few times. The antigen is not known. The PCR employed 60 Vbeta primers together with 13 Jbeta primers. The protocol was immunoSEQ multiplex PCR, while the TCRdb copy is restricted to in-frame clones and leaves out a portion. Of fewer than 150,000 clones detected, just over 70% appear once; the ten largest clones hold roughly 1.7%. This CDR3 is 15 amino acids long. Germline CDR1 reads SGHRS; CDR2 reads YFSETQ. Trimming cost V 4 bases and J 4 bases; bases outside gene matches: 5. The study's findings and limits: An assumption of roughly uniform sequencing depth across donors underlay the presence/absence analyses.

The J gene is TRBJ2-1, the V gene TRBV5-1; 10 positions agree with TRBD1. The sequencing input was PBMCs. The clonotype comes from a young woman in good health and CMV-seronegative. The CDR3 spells CASSRQGAEYNEQFF. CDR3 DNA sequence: TGCGCCAGCAGCCGACAGGGGGCGGAATACAATGAGCAGTTCTTC.